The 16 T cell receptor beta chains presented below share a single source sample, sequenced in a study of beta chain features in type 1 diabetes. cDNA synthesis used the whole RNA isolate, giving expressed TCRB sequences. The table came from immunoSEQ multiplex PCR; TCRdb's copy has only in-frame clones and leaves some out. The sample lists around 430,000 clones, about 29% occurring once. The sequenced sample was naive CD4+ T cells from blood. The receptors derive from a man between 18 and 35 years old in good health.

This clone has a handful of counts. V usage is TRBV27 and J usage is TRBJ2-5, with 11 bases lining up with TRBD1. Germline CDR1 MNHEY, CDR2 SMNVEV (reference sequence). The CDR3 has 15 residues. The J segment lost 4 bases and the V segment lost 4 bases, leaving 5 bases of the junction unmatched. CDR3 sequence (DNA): TGTGCCAGCAGTTCATCCGGGACAGGGGGAGAGACCCAGTACTTC. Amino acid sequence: CASSSSGTGGETQYF.

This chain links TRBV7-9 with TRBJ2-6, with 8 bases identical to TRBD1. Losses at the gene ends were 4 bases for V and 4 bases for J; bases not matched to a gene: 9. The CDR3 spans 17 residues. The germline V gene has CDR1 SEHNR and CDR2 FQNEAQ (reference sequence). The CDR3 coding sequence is TGTGCCAGCAGCTCCCGGACAGGGAGGCCCGGGGCCAACGTCCTGACTTTC. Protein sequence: CASSSRTGRPGANVLTF.

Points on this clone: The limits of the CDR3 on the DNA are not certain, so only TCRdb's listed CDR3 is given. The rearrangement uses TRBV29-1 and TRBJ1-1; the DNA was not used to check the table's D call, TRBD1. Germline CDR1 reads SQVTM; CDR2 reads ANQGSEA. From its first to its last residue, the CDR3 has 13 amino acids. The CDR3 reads CSVEGQYFGEAFF.

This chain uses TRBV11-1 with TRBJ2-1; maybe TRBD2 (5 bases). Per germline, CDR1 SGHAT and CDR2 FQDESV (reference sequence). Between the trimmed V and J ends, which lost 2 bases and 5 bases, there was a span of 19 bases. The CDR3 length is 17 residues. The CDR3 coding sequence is TGTGCCAGCAGCTTACGGGGAGATGGTAGTCCCCACAATGAGCAGTTCTTC. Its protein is CASSLRGDGSPHNEQFF.

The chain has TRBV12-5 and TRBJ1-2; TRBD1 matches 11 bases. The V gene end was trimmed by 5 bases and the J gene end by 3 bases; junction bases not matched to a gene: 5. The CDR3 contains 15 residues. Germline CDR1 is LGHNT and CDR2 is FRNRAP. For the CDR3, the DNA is TGTGCTAGTGGTCCTAGGGACAGGGGGGACTATGGCTACACCTTC. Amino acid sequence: CASGPRDRGDYGYTF.

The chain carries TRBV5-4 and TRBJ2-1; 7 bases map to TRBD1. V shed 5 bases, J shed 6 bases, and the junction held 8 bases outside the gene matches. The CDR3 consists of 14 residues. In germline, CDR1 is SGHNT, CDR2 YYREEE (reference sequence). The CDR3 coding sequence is TGTGCCAGCAGGGCACCGGGACAGACCAATGAGCAGTTCTTC. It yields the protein CASRAPGQTNEQFF.

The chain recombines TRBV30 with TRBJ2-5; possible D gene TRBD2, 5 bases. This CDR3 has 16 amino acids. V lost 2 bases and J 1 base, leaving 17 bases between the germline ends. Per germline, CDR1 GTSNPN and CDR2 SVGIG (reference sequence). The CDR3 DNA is TGTGCCTGGAGTAGGGAGAGAACGCTCTCCCAAGAGACCCAGTACTTC. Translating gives CAWSRERTLSQETQYF.

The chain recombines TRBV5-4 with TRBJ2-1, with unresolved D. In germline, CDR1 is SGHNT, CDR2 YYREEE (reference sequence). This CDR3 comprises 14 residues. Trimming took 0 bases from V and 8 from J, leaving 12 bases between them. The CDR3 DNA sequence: TGTGCCAGCAGCTTGGGTCCTGGCCTTGATGAGCAGTTCTTC. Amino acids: CASSLGPGLDEQFF.

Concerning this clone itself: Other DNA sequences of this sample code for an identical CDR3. The CDR3 is CAISEVSSYNEQFF. The DNA of the CDR3 is TGTGCCATCAGTGAAGTAAGCTCCTACAATGAGCAGTTCTTC. The V gene is TRBV10-3, the J gene TRBJ2-1; D not certain. This CDR3 contains 14 residues. The V end was cut by 3 bases, the J end by 0 bases, with 6 bases between. The V gene's germline CDR1 is ENHRY and CDR2 SYGVKD.

The CDR3 nucleotides are TGTGCCAGCAGCGTAGTTACTAGCGGGAGAGACGAGCAGTACTTC. Protein product: CASSVVTSGRDEQYF. The chain combines TRBV9 with TRBJ2-7; 11 bases map to TRBD2. Looked up from germline, CDR1 is SGDLS and CDR2 is YYNGEE. V was pared by 0 bases and J by 5 bases, with 4 bases of the junction left unmatched. The CDR3 is made up of 15 amino acids.

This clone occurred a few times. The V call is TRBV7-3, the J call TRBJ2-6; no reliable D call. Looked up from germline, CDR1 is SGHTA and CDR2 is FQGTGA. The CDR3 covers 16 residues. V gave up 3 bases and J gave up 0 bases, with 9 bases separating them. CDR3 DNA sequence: TGTGCCAGCAGCTTGATGGCAGTCTCTGGGGCCAACGTCCTGACTTTC. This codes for CASSLMAVSGANVLTF. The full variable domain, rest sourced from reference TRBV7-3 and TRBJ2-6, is GAGVSQTPSNKVTEKGKYVELRCDPISGHTALYWYRQSLGQGPEFLIYFQGTGAADDSGLPNDRFFAVRPEGSVSTLKIQRTERGDSAVYLCASSLMAVSGANVLTFGAGSRLTVL.

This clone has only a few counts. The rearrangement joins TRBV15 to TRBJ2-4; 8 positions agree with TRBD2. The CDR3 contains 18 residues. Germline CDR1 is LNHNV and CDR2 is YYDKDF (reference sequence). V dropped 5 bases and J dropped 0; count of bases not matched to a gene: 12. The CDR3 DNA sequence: TGTGCCACCAGCGCAGGGTCAGCTAGCGGGCTAGCCAAAAACATTCAGTACTTC. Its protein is CATSAGSASGLAKNIQYF. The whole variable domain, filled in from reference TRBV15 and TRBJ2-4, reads DAMVIQNPRYQVTQFGKPVTLSCSQTLNHNVMYWYQQKSSQAPKLLFHYYDKDFNNEADTPDNFQSRRPNTSFCFLDIRSPGLGDTAMYLCATSAGSASGLAKNIQYFGAGTRLSVL.

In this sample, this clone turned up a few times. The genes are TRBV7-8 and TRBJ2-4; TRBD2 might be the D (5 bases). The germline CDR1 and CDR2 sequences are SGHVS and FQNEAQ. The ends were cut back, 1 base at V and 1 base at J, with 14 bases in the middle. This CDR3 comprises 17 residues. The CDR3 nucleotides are TGTGCCAGCAGCTTAGGTTGGAAGGGCGGGGCCAAAAACATTCAGTACTTC. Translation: CASSLGWKGGAKNIQYF.

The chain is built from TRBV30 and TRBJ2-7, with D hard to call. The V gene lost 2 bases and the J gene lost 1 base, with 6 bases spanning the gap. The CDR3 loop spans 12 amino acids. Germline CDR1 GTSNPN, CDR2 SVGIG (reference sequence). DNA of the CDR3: TGTGCCTGGAGTTGGCGGTCCTACGAGCAGTACTTC. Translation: CAWSWRSYEQYF.

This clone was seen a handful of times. The CDR3 DNA reads as TGTGCCAGCAGCTCCCACAGGGGAGGTAGTAGGACCAAAAACATTCAGTACTTC. Its translation: CASSSHRGGSRTKNIQYF. The V gene is TRBV5-6, the J gene TRBJ2-4; weak D call: TRBD1 (7 bases). CDR3 length: 18 amino acids. Trimming stripped 3 bases from V and 2 bases from J, with 21 bases between. Germline CDR1 is SGHDT and CDR2 is YYEEEE.

The CDR3 reads CASSHVRASGSTADTQYF. In DNA form, the CDR3 reads TGTGCCAGCAGCCATGTGAGGGCTAGCGGGAGCACGGCAGATACGCAGTATTTT. The chain has TRBV9 and TRBJ2-3; TRBD2 matches 10 bases. Germline CDR1 and CDR2: SGDLS and YYNGEE. The trim removed 4 bases at V and 4 bases at J, leaving 15 bases unmatched. The CDR3 runs 18 residues.